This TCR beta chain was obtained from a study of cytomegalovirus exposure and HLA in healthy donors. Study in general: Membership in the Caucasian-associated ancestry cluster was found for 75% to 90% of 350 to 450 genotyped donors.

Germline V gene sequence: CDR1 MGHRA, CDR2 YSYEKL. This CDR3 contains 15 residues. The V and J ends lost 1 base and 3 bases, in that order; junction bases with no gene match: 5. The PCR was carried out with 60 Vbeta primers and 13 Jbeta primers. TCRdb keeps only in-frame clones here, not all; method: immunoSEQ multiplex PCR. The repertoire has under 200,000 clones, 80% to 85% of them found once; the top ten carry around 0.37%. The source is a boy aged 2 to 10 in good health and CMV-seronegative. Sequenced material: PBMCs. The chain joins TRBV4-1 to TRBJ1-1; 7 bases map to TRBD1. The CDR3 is CASSQVRQGDTEAFF. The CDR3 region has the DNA TGCGCCAGCAGCCAAGTGAGGCAGGGGGACACTGAAGCTTTCTTT.